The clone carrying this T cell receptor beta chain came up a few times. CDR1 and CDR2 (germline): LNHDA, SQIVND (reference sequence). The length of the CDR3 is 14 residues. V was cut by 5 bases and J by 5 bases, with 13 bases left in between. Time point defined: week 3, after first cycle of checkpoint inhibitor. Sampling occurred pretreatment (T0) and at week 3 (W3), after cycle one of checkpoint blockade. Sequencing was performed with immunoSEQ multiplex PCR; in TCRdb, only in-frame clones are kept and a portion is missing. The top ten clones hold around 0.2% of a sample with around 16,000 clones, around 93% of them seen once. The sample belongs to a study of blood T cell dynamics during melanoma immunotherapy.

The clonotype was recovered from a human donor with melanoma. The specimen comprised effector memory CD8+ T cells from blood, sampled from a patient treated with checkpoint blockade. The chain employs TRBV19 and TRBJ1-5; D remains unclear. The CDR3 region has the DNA TGTGCCAGTAGTCCTCGGGTTGGGGATCAGCCCCAGCATTTT. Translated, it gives CASSPRVGDQPQHF.